Presented here are 31 T cell receptor beta chains from one specimen sequenced in a study of PD-1 blockade in mismatch repair-deficient tumors. Clones were sequenced by immunoSEQ multiplex PCR, and TCRdb holds only the in-frame ones, with some missing. The table shows some 21,000 clones, with about 80% occurring only once. Specimen: PBMCs, collected 52 weeks after starting pembrolizumab. These receptors were taken from an adult with mismatch repair-deficient cancer.

The chain joins TRBV11-3 to TRBJ2-7; D uncertain. V lost 1 base to trimming and J lost 2 bases, with 6 bases between them. This CDR3 region has 13 residues. Germline CDR1 SGHNT, CDR2 YENEEA. CDR3 protein: CASSLGSAYEQYF. The CDR3, as DNA: TGTGCCAGCAGCTTAGGGTCGGCCTACGAGCAGTACTTC.

The rearrangement uses TRBV28 and TRBJ1-2, with a possible D match to TRBD1 (6 bases). This CDR3 region has 15 residues. Trimming removed 5 bases from V and 3 bases from J, with 16 bases in between. Germline V gives CDR1 MDHEN, CDR2 SYDVKM. The CDR3 sequence: CASSTTREGDYGYTF. CDR3 DNA: TGTGCCAGCAGTACGACCCGGGAGGGGGACTATGGCTACACCTTC.

The rearrangement uses TRBV6-1 and TRBJ1-5; a weak D match, TRBD1 (6 bases). Trimming stripped 6 bases from V and 5 bases from J, with 11 bases between. The germline V gene has CDR1 MNHNS and CDR2 SASEGT. The CDR3 runs 13 residues. The CDR3 here is CASRGHVDQPQHF. The CDR3, as DNA: TGTGCCAGCAGGGGACACGTGGATCAGCCCCAGCATTTT.

The V and J genes are TRBV11-3 and TRBJ1-1, with 7 bases fitting TRBD1. This CDR3 has 15 residues. The V gene end was trimmed by 2 bases and the J gene end by 8 bases; junction bases not matched to a gene: 11. The germline gives CDR1 SGHNT, CDR2 YENEEA. CDR3 in amino acids: CASSLRGTDPEEAFF. DNA for the CDR3: TGTGCCAGCAGCTTAAGGGGGACAGATCCTGAAGAAGCTTTCTTT.

In its sample, this clone was seen a few times. V gene TRBV6-6 combines with J gene TRBJ2-7; TRBD1 matches at 7 bases. Trimming removed 8 bases from V and 0 bases from J; junction bases left unmatched: 7. Germline CDR1 MNHNY, CDR2 SVGAGI (reference sequence). This CDR3 has 14 residues. In DNA, the CDR3 is TGTGCCAGCGCTGGATGGGACAGCTCCTACGAGCAGTACTTC. The encoded protein is CASAGWDSSYEQYF.

The J gene is TRBJ2-3, the V gene TRBV27; a weak D match, TRBD2 (5 bases). V was shortened by 6 bases and J by 6 bases, with 16 bases between the two germline ends. Looked up from germline, CDR1 is MNHEY and CDR2 is SMNVEV (reference sequence). The CDR3 covers 14 residues. The CDR3 loop reads CASSRVGAADTQYF. CDR3 DNA sequence: TGTGCCAGCAGCCGGGTGGGAGCCGCGGATACGCAGTATTTT.

The chain links TRBV9 to TRBJ2-2; D uncertain. The CDR3 covers 15 residues. Germline CDR1 and CDR2: SGDLS and YYNGEE. Trimming cost V 0 bases and J 4 bases, with 10 bases left between them. The CDR3 coding sequence is TGTGCCAGCAGCGTAGTTGACACCGCCACCGGGGAGCTGTTTTTT. Protein product: CASSVVDTATGELFF. Looking up the rest from reference TRBV9 and TRBJ2-2 gives the full variable domain: DSGVTQTPKHLITATGQRVTLRCSPRSGDLSVYWYQQSLDQGLQFLIQYYNGEERAKGNILERFSAQQFPDLHSELNLSSLELGDSALYFCASSVVDTATGELFFGEGSRLTVL.

This clone was seen only once. The chain carries TRBV5-1 and TRBJ2-1, with 7 bases fitting TRBD1. The CDR3 is 14 residues long. Unmatched junction bases numbered 7, after V lost 0 bases and J lost 10 bases. The germline CDR1 and CDR2 sequences are SGHRS and YFSETQ. CDR3 protein: CASSLGQGIWEQFF. The CDR3, as DNA: TGCGCCAGCAGCTTGGGACAGGGCATCTGGGAGCAGTTCTTC.

As DNA, the CDR3 is TGTGCCAGCAGCTTGGTGCGGGGGATCATGAACACTGAAGCTTTCTTT. Residues: CASSLVRGIMNTEAFF. V gene TRBV5-5 combines with J gene TRBJ1-1, with a possible D match to TRBD1 (5 bases). Trimming removed 0 bases at V and 0 bases at J, with 12 bases between. CDR1 is SGHKS and CDR2 is YYEKEE in the germline V gene (reference sequence). The CDR3 length is 16 residues.

The chain employs TRBV5-1 and TRBJ2-7; 9 nucleotides align to TRBD1. After removal of 3 bases from V and 0 bases from J, the junction contained 4 bases not matched to a gene. CDR1 is SGHRS, CDR2 YFSETQ, per germline. This CDR3 contains 15 residues. CDR3 nucleotide sequence: TGCGCCAGCAGCTCGGGGACAGGGAGCTCCTACGAGCAGTACTTC. As protein: CASSSGTGSSYEQYF.

This clone was recorded only once. The chain is built from TRBV19 and TRBJ1-5, with D perhaps TRBD1 (5 bases). V was pared by 7 bases and J by 4 bases, with 17 bases between. CDR3 length: 15 amino acids. Germline V gene sequence: CDR1 LNHDA, CDR2 SQIVND (reference sequence). The CDR3 DNA reads as TGTGCCAGTAATACGATAGAACAGGTAAATCAGCCCCAGCATTTT. It codes for CASNTIEQVNQPQHF.

V is TRBV9 and J is TRBJ1-4; no reliable D call. This CDR3 is 16 amino acids long. CDR1 is SGDLS and CDR2 is YYNGEE in the germline V gene. V was trimmed by 0 bases and J by 0 bases, leaving 9 bases between them. In DNA, the CDR3 is TGTGCCAGCAGCGTAGGTATTCACTCAACTAATGAAAAACTGTTTTTT. Translation gives CASSVGIHSTNEKLFF.

This sequence joins TRBV4-1 and TRBJ2-5; 13 bases map to TRBD2. The CDR3 runs to 17 residues. Germline V gives CDR1 MGHRA, CDR2 YSYEKL. V gave up 3 bases and J gave up 5 bases; unmatched junction bases: 9. This chain's CDR3 is CASSQARTSGSMETQYF. Written as DNA, the CDR3 is TGCGCCAGCAGCCAGGCTAGGACTAGCGGGAGCATGGAGACCCAGTACTTC.

The chain links TRBV6-1 to TRBJ2-3; 7 bases line up with TRBD2. The CDR3 runs 17 residues. Germline V CDR1 and CDR2: MNHNS, SASEGT. With 3 bases clipped from V and 5 bases from J, the junction kept 14 bases outside the gene matches. CDR3 residues: CASSDHLRLGRGDTQYF. CDR3 DNA sequence: TGTGCCAGCAGTGACCACCTACGTTTGGGGAGGGGAGATACGCAGTATTTT.

The J gene is TRBJ1-2, the V gene TRBV19; possibly TRBD1 for D (5 bases). The CDR3 runs to 15 residues. Trimming left V 5 bases short and J 6 bases short, with 19 bases between. Germline V gene data show CDR1 as LNHDA and CDR2 as SQIVND (reference sequence). In nucleotides, the CDR3 is TGTGCCAGTAGTCCGGGACTCAGTCCTTACAATGGCTACACCTTC. Its translation: CASSPGLSPYNGYTF.

V gene TRBV4-2 combines with J gene TRBJ1-2; maybe TRBD1 (5 bases). Between the trimmed V and J ends, which lost 3 bases and 8 bases, there was a span of 13 bases. This CDR3 is built from 13 residues. CDR1 and CDR2 (germline): LGHNA, YNFKEQ. The DNA for the CDR3 is TGTGCCAGCAGCCAGGTGCGGCCAGGGGGCTACACCTTC. Its translation is CASSQVRPGGYTF.

This chain uses TRBV7-9 with TRBJ1-4, with TRBD1 matching over 8 bases. CDR1 is SEHNR and CDR2 is FQNEAQ in the germline V gene (reference sequence). J was trimmed by 8 bases and V by 4 bases; bases with no gene match: 12. The CDR3 length is 16 residues. This chain's CDR3 is CASSSQGAGVDEKLFF. In nucleotides, the CDR3 is TGTGCCAGCAGCTCCCAGGGGGCAGGGGTTGACGAAAAACTGTTTTTT.

This clone came up a few times. V is TRBV27 and J is TRBJ2-7, with 13 bases fitting TRBD2. The V and J ends lost 3 bases and 7 bases, in that order; junction bases with no gene match: 6. The CDR3 runs 15 residues. Germline CDR1 MNHEY, CDR2 SMNVEV (reference sequence). This CDR3 reads CASSFTSGRAWEQYF. CDR3 in DNA: TGTGCCAGCAGTTTCACTAGCGGGAGGGCCTGGGAGCAGTACTTC.

V is TRBV10-2 and J is TRBJ2-2; D gene ambiguous. The germline CDR1 and CDR2 sequences are WSHSY and SAAADI. The CDR3 sequence is 13 residues long. V gave up 5 bases and J gave up 6 bases, with 10 bases separating them. In nucleotides, the CDR3 is TGCGCCAGCAGTCTAACTATGCCCGGGGAGCTGTTTTTT. Translating gives CASSLTMPGELFF.

CDR3 sequence reads: CAWSQQGTNQPQHF. The DNA for the CDR3 is TGTGCCTGGAGTCAGCAGGGAACCAATCAGCCCCAGCATTTT. This rearrangement joins TRBV30 to TRBJ1-5; perhaps TRBD1 as D (5 bases). The CDR3 runs to 14 residues. Looked up from germline, CDR1 is GTSNPN and CDR2 is SVGIG (reference sequence). Between the trimmed V and J ends, which lost 2 bases and 3 bases, there was a span of 11 bases. The full variable domain, completed using reference TRBV30 and TRBJ1-5, is SQTIHQWPATLVQPVGSPLSLECTVEGTSNPNLYWYRQAAGRGLQLLFYSVGIGQISSEVPQNLSASRPQDRQFILSSKKLLLSDSGFYLCAWSQQGTNQPQHFGDGTRLSIL.

V is TRBV28 and J is TRBJ2-7; TRBD2 aligns across 13 bases. The germline V gene has CDR1 MDHEN and CDR2 SYDVKM. The V and J ends lost 6 bases and 5 bases, in that order; junction bases with no gene match: 13. CDR3 length: 17 residues. The CDR3 region has the DNA TGTGCCAGCAGAATATCGCGGGGACTAGCGGGAATCAACGAGCAGTACTTC. This encodes CASRISRGLAGINEQYF. Full variable domain (missing parts from reference TRBV28 and TRBJ2-7): DVKVTQSSRYLVKRTGEKVFLECVQDMDHENMFWYRQDPGLGLRLIYFSYDVKMKEKGDIPEGYSVSREKKERFSLILESASTNQTSMYLCASRISRGLAGINEQYFGPGTRLTVT.

This chain connects TRBV6-4 to TRBJ2-2; D is possibly TRBD1 (6 bases). Germline-derived CDR1 and CDR2 are MRHNA and SNTAGT. This CDR3 is built from 13 residues. V lost 3 bases and J lost 5, with 7 bases in between. As DNA, the CDR3 is TGTGCCAGCAGTGAAACAGGGACCGGGGAGCTGTTTTTT. Translating gives CASSETGTGELFF.

The chain uses TRBV7-9 and TRBJ2-1; D is perhaps TRBD2 (5 bases). Trimming shortened V by 5 bases and J by 0 bases, and 11 bases separated the two germline ends. The CDR3 consists of 15 residues. Germline CDR1 is SEHNR and CDR2 is FQNEAQ (reference sequence). CDR3 DNA sequence: TGTGCCAGCAGCCCCCACGGAGGCTCCTACAATGAGCAGTTCTTC. This codes for CASSPHGGSYNEQFF.

The V and J genes are TRBV5-1 and TRBJ1-4; no clear D gene. The CDR3 totals 12 residues. Germline CDR1 reads SGHRS; CDR2 reads YFSETQ. V was trimmed by 4 bases and J by 5 bases, leaving 6 bases between them. The CDR3 region is CASSTENEKLFF. The CDR3 DNA is TGCGCCAGCAGCACCGAGAATGAAAAACTGTTTTTT.

V and J are TRBV10-3 and TRBJ2-7; 12 bases match TRBD1. V trimming: 5 bases; J trimming: 7 bases; junction bases outside the gene matches: 6. The CDR3 length is 14 residues. CDR1 and CDR2 (germline): ENHRY, SYGVKD. The CDR3 DNA reads as TGTGCCATCAGTACGGGGACAGGGGGCGCAGAGCAGTACTTC. Amino acid sequence: CAISTGTGGAEQYF.

The chain uses TRBV30 and TRBJ1-1, with a possible D match to TRBD1 (6 bases). Germline CDR1 GTSNPN, CDR2 SVGIG (reference sequence). The CDR3 is 14 amino acids. V lost 0 bases and J lost 7, with 15 bases in between. Here the CDR3 reads CAWSVRGGWGEAFF. CDR3 DNA: TGTGCCTGGAGTGTACGTGGGGGCTGGGGTGAAGCTTTCTTT.

The chain recombines TRBV27 with TRBJ1-5, with 11 bases aligning to TRBD1. CDR1 and CDR2 (germline): MNHEY, SMNVEV (reference sequence). CDR3 length: 19 residues. After removal of 2 bases from V and 2 bases from J, the junction contained 11 bases not matched to a gene. CDR3 protein: CASSLPGTGGICGNQPQHF. The CDR3 DNA reads as TGTGCCAGCAGTTTACCCGGGACAGGGGGGATTTGCGGCAATCAGCCCCAGCATTTT.

The chain couples TRBV7-9 to TRBJ1-2; no firm D call. Per germline, CDR1 SEHNR and CDR2 FQNEAQ (reference sequence). The V end lost 6 bases, the J end lost 0 bases, and 17 bases lay between the germline ends. The CDR3 runs 16 residues. This CDR3 reads CASRENVLGSNYGYTF. The DNA for the CDR3 is TGTGCCAGCAGGGAGAACGTGCTCGGCTCTAACTATGGCTACACCTTC. Drawing the rest from reference TRBV7-9 and TRBJ1-2, the complete variable domain is DTGVSQNPRHKITKRGQNVTFRCDPISEHNRLYWYRQTLGQGPEFLTYFQNEAQLEKSRLLSDRFSAERPKGSFSTLEIQRTEQGDSAMYLCASRENVLGSNYGYTFGSGTRLTVV.

This clone has just a few counts. The chain combines TRBV5-1 with TRBJ2-5; 13 bases line up with TRBD2. The V gene end was trimmed by 2 bases and the J gene end by 5 bases; junction bases not matched to a gene: 9. The germline gives CDR1 SGHRS, CDR2 YFSETQ. This CDR3 is 17 amino acids long. In DNA form, the CDR3 reads TGCGCCAGCAGCTTCTTACTAGCGGGAGGGCCGGGGGAGACCCAGTACTTC. It is translated as CASSFLLAGGPGETQYF.

V gene TRBV28 combines with J gene TRBJ2-1; tentative D call: TRBD2 (5 bases). Germline values: CDR1 MDHEN, CDR2 SYDVKM. The CDR3 covers 14 residues. The V and J ends lost 4 bases and 2 bases respectively, with 9 bases between them. The CDR3 here is CASSSRGTYNEQFF. The DNA for the CDR3 is TGTGCCAGCAGTTCCCGGGGAACCTACAATGAGCAGTTCTTC.

The rearrangement joins TRBV19 to TRBJ2-5; 12 bases align to TRBD2. V dropped 3 bases and J dropped 5; count of bases not matched to a gene: 10. Germline CDR1 and CDR2: LNHDA and SQIVND (reference sequence). This CDR3 has 17 residues. Written as DNA, the CDR3 is TGTGCCAGTAGTATTTGGGGCGGACTAGCGGGACGGGAGACCCAGTACTTC. Protein: CASSIWGGLAGRETQYF.